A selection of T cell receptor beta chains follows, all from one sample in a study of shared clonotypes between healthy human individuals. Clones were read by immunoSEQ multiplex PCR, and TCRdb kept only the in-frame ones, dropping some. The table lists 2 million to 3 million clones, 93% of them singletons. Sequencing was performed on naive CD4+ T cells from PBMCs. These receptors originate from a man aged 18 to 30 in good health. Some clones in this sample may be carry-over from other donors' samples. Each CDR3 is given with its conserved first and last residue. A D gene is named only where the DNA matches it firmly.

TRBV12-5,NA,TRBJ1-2,TGTGCTAGTGGTTTATATAACTATGGCTACACCTTC,CASGLYNYGYTF
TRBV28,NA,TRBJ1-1,TGTGCCAGCAGTATAACAGGGAGATTCGGTGCTTTCTTT,CASSITGRFGAFF
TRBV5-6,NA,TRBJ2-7,TGTGCCAGCAGCTTGGCAGGCCTGAGCAACGAGCAGTACTTC,CASSLAGLSNEQYF
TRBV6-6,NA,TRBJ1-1,TGTGCCAGCAGTTACTCCGGGGATATGAGAGCTTTCTTT,CASSYSGDMRAFF
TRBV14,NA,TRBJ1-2,TGTGCCAGCAGCCGCCAGGGGAACTATGGCTACACCTTC,CASSRQGNYGYTF
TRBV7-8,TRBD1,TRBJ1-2,TGTGCCAGCAGCACCATGACAGGGTCCTATGGCTACACCTTC,CASSTMTGSYGYTF
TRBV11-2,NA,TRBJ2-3,TGTGCCAGCAGCCCGGGGACGGGGAAGGATACGCAGTATTTT,CASSPGTGKDTQYF
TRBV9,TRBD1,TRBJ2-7,TGTGCCAGCAGCGTAGGAGGGACAGGCATCTACGAGCAGTACTTC,CASSVGGTGIYEQYF
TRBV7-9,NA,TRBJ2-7,TGTGCCAGCAGCTTAGGAGGGAGCGGGTCCTTCTACGAGCAGTACTTC,CASSLGGSGSFYEQYF
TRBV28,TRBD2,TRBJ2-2,TGTGCCAGCAGAGGCCTGAGGGGCATAACGGGACTAGTTTACACCGGGGAGCTGTTTTTT,CASRGLRGITGLVYTGELFF
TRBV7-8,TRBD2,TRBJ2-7,TGTGCCAGCAGCCGTCTAGCGGGAGGCGAGGGGGTCTACGAGCAGTACTTC,CASSRLAGGEGVYEQYF
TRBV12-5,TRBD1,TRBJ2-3,TGTGCTAGTGGTTTGAATACAGGGGAGGATACGCAGTATTTT,CASGLNTGEDTQYF